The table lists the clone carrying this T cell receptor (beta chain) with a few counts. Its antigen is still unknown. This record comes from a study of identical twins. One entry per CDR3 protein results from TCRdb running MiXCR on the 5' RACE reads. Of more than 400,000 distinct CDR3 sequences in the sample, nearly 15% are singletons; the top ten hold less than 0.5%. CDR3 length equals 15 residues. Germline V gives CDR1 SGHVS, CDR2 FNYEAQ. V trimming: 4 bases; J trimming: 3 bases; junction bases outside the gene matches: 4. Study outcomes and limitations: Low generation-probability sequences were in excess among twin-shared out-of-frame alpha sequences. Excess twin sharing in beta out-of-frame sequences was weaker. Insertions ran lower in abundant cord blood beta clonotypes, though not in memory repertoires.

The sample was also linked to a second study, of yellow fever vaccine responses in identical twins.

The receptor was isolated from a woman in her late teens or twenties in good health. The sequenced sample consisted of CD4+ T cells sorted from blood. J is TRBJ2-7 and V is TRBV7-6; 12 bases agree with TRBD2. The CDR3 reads CASSSQTSGSYEQYF. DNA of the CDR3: TGTGCCAGCAGCTCCCAGACTAGCGGGAGCTACGAGCAGTACTTC.